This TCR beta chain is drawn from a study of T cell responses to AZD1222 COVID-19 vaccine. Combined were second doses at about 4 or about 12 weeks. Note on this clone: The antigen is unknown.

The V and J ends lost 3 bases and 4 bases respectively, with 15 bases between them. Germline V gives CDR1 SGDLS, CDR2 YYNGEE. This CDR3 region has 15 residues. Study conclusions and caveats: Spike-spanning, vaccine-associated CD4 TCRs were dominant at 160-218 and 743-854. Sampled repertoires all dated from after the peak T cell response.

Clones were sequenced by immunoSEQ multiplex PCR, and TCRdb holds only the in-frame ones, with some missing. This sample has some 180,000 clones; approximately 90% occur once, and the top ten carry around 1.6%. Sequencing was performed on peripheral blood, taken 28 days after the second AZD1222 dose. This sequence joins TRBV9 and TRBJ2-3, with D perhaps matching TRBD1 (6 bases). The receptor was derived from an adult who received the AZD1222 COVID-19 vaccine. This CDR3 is CASSAPGRGSDTQYF. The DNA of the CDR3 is TGTGCCAGCAGCGCCCCGGGCAGGGGATCAGATACGCAGTATTTT.